This T cell receptor beta chain derives from a study of blood T cell repertoires in COVID-19. Study context: Donors in the United States, Italy and Spain gave samples during acute or convalescent COVID-19.

The assay was immunoSEQ multiplex PCR, and TCRdb's table has in-frame clones only and misses some. The table records tens of thousands of clones, 82% of them present only once. This receptor was identified in a woman aged 60-75 years with acute or convalescent COVID-19. The sequenced sample consisted of peripheral blood.

The chain's CDR3 is CASSTTGGGPDTQYF. CDR3 DNA sequence: TGTGCCAGCTCAACCACAGGCGGGGGGCCAGATACGCAGTATTTT. The rearrangement links TRBV18 to TRBJ2-3; 8 bases are a match to TRBD2. Germline assignment: CDR1 KGHSH and CDR2 LQKENI. J was trimmed by 4 bases and V by 5 bases; bases with no gene match: 8. The CDR3 loop spans 15 amino acids.